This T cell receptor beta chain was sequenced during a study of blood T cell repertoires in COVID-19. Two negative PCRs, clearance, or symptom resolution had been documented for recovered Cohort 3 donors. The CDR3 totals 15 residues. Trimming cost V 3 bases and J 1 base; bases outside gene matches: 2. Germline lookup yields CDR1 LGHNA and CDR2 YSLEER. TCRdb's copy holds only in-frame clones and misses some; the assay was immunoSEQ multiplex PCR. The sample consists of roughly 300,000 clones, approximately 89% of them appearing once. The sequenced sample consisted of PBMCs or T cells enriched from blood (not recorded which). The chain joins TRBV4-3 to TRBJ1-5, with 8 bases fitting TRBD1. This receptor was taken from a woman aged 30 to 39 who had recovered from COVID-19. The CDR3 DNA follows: TGCGCCAGCAGCCATGACAGGGGAAGCAATCAGCCCCAGCATTTT. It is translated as CASSHDRGSNQPQHF.